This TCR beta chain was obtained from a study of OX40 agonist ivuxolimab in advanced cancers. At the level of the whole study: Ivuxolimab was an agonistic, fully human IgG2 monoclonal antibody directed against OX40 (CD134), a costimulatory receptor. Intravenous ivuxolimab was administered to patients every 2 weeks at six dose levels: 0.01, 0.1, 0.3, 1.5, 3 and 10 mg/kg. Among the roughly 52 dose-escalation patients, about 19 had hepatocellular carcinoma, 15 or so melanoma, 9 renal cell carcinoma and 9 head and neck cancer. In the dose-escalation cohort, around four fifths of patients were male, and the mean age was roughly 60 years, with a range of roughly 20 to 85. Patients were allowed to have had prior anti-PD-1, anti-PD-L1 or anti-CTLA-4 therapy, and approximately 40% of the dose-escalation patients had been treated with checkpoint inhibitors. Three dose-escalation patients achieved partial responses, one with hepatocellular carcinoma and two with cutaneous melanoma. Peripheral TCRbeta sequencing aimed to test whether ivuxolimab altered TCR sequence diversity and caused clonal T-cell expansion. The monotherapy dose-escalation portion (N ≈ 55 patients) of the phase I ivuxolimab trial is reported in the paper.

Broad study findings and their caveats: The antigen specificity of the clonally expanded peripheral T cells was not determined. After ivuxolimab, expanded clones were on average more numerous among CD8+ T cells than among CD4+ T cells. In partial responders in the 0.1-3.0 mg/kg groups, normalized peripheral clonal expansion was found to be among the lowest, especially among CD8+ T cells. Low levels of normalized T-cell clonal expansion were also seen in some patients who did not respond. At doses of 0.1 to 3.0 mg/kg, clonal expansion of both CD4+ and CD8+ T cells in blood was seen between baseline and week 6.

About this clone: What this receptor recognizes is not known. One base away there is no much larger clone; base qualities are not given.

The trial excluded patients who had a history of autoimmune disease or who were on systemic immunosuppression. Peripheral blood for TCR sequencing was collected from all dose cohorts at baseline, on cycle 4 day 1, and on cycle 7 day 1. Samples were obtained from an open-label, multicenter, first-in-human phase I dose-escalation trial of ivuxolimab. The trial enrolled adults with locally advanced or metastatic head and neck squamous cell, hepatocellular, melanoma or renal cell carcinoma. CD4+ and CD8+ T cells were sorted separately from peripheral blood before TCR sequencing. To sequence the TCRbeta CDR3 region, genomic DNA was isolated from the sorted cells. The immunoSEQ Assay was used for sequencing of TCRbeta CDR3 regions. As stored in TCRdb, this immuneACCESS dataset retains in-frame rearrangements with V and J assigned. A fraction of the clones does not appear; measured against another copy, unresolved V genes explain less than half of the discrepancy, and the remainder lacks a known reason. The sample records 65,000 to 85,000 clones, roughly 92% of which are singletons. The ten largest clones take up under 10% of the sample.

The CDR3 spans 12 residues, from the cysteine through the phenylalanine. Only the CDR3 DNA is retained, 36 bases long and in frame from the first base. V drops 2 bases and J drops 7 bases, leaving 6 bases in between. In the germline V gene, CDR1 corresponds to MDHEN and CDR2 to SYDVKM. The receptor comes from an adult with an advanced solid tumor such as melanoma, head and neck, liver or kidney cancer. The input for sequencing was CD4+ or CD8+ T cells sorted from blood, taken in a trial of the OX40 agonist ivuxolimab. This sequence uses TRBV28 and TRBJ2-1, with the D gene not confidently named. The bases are TGTGCCAGCAGTTTAATGGGGAATGAGCAGTTCTTC. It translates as CASSLMGNEQFF. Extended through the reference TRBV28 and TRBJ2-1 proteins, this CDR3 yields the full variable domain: DVKVTQSSRYLVKRTGEKVFLECVQDMDHENMFWYRQDPGLGLRLIYFSYDVKMKEKGDIPEGYSVSREKKERFSLILESASTNQTSMYLCASSLMGNEQFFGPGTRLTVL.